These 9 T cell receptor beta chains originate from one sample sequenced in a study of blood T cells in healthy people across ages. A J-beta primer mix and a sample-barcoded 5' primer were used in a second PCR of about 6 to 12 cycles. TCRdb used MiXCR to reprocess the 5' RACE reads, holding one entry per CDR3 protein. This sample has about 670,000 distinct CDR3 sequences, with roughly half found just once. Sequenced: blood. The receptors stem from a woman of 80 years or more in good health.

The chain carries TRBV10-3 and TRBJ2-3; the D gene is possibly TRBD1 (6 bases). Trimming pared 0 bases from V and 5 bases from J, leaving 9 bases between. Looked up from germline, CDR1 is ENHRY and CDR2 is SYGVKD. The CDR3 covers 14 residues. The CDR3 coding sequence is TGTGCCATCAGTGAGTCGACACAGGGAGATACGCAGTATTTT. Its translation: CAISESTQGDTQYF.

As DNA, the CDR3 is TGCAGTGCTAAAGTTTTTGGGCGCGGGGAACACACAGATACGCAGTATTTT. It encodes CSAKVFGRGEHTDTQYF. V gene TRBV20-1 combines with J gene TRBJ2-3, with TRBD2 as a possible D gene (6 bases). The V end was cut by 4 bases, the J end by 2 bases, with 22 bases between. This CDR3 has 17 residues. Germline CDR1 and CDR2: DFQATT and SNEGSKA (reference sequence).

The V call is TRBV6-5, the J call TRBJ2-7, with unresolved D. Between the trimmed V and J ends, which lost 6 bases and 4 bases, there was a span of 16 bases. This CDR3 has 14 residues. The germline V gene has CDR1 MNHEY and CDR2 SVGAGI. The CDR3 protein is CASSVGSSFYEQYF. CDR3 nucleotides: TGTGCCAGCAGCGTGGGCTCCTCTTTTTACGAGCAGTACTTC.

On this clonotype itself: Given a much more abundant clone one base away, this may be a read error. The rearrangement uses TRBV7-2 and TRBJ2-1, with 12 bases that match TRBD2. The J call may be wrong; the DNA end is better matched by TRBJ2-7. CDR1 SGHTA and CDR2 FQGNSA come from the germline V gene. The CDR3 consists of 16 residues. The DNA for the CDR3 is TGTGCCAGCAGCTTAAGCCTAGCGGGGGGGTACAATGAGCAGTACTTC. It specifies CASSLSLAGGYNEQYF.

In its sample, this clonotype was seen many times. The chain links TRBV12-3 or TRBV12-4 to TRBJ2-7, with D perhaps assigned TRBD1 or TRBD2 (6 bases each). Trimming took off 5 bases at V and 3 bases at J, with 17 bases between the two ends. This CDR3 contains 15 residues. The CDR3 region is CASSPGGGGVYEQYF. The CDR3 nucleotides are TGTGCCAGCAGTCCCGGAGGGGGAGGAGTCTACGAGCAGTACTTC.

This clonotype was seen a few times. Just one base apart from a much larger clone, this may be a read error. The gene calls are TRBV12-3 or TRBV12-4 and TRBJ2-4, with D perhaps TRBD2 (6 bases). TRBJ2-7 matches the DNA end more closely, so the J call is doubtful. The CDR3 runs 15 residues. CDR3 region: CASSPPGRGFYEQYF. As DNA, the CDR3 is TGTGCCAGCAGTCCTCCGGGACGGGGGTTCTACGAGCAGTACTTC.

As regards this clonotype: A read error is possible here, since a much larger clone lies one base away. The chain's CDR3 is CASSQGLAEFSEQYF. In DNA form, the CDR3 reads TGTGCCAGCAGCCAAGGACTAGCGGAGTTCTCCGAGCAGTACTTC. The chain links TRBV7-9 to TRBJ2-7; TRBD2 matches 10 bases. Germline-derived CDR1 and CDR2 are SEHNR and FQNEAQ (reference sequence). J lost 6 bases, V lost 5 bases, and 10 bases had no gene match. The CDR3 sequence is 15 residues long.

V usage is TRBV20-1 and J usage is TRBJ2-6; D is unclear. Trimming removed 2 bases at V and 2 bases at J, with 7 bases between. The CDR3 loop spans 14 amino acids. The V gene's germline CDR1 is DFQATT and CDR2 SNEGSKA (reference sequence). The CDR3 DNA follows: TGCAGTGCTAGACTCACAACTGGGGCCAACGTCCTGACTTTC. Its protein is CSARLTTGANVLTF.

On this clonotype itself: This could be a read error, since a much larger clone is one nucleotide away. The chain employs TRBV29-1 and TRBJ2-5; no clear D gene. This CDR3 has 11 amino acids. Germline V gene data show CDR1 as SQVTM and CDR2 as ANQGSEA. The V end was cut by 2 bases, the J end by 5 bases, with 6 bases between. CDR3 region: CSVEPRETQYF. The CDR3 DNA is TGCAGCGTTGAACCTCGGGAGACCCAGTACTTC.